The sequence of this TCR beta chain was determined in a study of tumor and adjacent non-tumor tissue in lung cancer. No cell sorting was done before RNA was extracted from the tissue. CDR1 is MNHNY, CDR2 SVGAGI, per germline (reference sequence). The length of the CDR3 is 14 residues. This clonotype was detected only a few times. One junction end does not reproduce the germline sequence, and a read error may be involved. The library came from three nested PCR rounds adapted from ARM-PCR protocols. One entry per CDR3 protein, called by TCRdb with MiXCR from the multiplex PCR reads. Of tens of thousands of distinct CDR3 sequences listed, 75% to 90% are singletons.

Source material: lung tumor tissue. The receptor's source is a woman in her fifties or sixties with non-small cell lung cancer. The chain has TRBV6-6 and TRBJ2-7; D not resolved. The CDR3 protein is CASNTAITTHERYF. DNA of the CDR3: TGTGCCAGCAACACAGCGATTACGACCCATGAGCGGTACTTC.